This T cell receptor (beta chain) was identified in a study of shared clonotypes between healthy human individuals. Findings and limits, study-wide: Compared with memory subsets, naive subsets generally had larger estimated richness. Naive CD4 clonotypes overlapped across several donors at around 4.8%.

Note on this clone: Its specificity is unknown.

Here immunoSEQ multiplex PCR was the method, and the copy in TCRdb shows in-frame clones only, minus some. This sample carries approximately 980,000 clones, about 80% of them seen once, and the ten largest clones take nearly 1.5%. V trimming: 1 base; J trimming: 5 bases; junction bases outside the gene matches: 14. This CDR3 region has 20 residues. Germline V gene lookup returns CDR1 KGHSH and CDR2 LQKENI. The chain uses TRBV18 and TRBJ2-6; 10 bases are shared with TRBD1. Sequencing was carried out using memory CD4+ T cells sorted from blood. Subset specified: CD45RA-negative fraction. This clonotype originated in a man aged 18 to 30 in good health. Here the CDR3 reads CASSPRQLMTGGSWANVLTF. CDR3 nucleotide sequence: TGTGCCAGCTCACCACGACAACTTATGACAGGGGGCTCCTGGGCCAACGTCCTGACTTTC.